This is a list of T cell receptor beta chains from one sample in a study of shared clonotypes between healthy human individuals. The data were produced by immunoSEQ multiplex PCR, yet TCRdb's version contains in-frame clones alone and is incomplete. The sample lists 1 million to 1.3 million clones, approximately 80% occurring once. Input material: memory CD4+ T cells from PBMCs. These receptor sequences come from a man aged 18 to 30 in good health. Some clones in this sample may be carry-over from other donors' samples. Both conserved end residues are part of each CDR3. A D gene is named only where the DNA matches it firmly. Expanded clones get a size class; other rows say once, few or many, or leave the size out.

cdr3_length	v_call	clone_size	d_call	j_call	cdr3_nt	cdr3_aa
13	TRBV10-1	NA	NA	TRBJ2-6	TGCGCCAGCATTTTCACAGGGGCCAACGTCCTGACTTTC	CASIFTGANVLTF
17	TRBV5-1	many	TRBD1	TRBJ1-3	TGCGCCAGCAGCTTGGGAGGACAGGGGGCGAAAGGAAACACCATATATTTT	CASSLGGQGAKGNTIYF
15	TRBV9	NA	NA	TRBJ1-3	TGTGCCAGCAGCGTAGCTCCTCAGGGTCGGGACACCATATATTTT	CASSVAPQGRDTIYF
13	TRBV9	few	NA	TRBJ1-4	TGTGCCAGCAGCGTAGAGGGGCATGAAAAACTGTTTTTT	CASSVEGHEKLFF
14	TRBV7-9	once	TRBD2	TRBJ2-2	TGTGCCAGCAGCTCTCGACTAGCCCCCGGGGAGCTGTTTTTT	CASSSRLAPGELFF
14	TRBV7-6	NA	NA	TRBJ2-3	TGTGCCAGCAGCTCCCACTCCCCGGAAAATACGCAGTATTTT	CASSSHSPENTQYF
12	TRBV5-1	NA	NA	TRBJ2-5	TGCGCCAGCAGCGGACAGCAAGAGACCCAGTACTTC	CASSGQQETQYF
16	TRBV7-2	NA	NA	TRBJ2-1	TGTGCCAGCAGCTTACATAGATTGGGTGCCTACAATGAGCAGTTCTTC	CASSLHRLGAYNEQFF
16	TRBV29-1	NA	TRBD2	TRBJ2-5	TGCAGCGTTCAAACCCTCCGCGCGGGAGGACAAGAGACCCAGTACTTC	CSVQTLRAGGQETQYF
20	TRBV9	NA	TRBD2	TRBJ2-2	TGTGCCAGCAGCGCAGAAAGGGGCGGGCTAGCGGGAGAAGAGGTAGGGGAGCTGTTTTTT	CASSAERGGLAGEEVGELFF
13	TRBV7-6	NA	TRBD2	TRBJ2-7	TGTGCCAGCAGCCCCGGGACTAGATACGAGCAGTACTTC	CASSPGTRYEQYF
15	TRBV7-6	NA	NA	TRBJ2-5	TGTGCCAGCAGCCCCGGTGTGGGTAGGGAAGAGACCCAGTACTTC	CASSPGVGREETQYF
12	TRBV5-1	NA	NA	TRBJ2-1	TGCGCCAGCGGCGACAGAAACAATGAGCAGTTCTTC	CASGDRNNEQFF
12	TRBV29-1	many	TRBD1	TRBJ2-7	TGCAGCGTTGCCACGACAGGGCGAGAGCAGTACTTC	CSVATTGREQYF
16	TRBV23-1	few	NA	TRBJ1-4	TGCGCCAGCACACTGACACTCCCGGGACACCGCGAAAAACTGTTTTTT	CASTLTLPGHREKLFF
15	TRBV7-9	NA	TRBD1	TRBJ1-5	TGTGCCAGCAGCGAAACAGGGAAGGGGGCTCAGCCCCAGCATTTT	CASSETGKGAQPQHF
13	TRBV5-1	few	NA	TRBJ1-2	TGCGCCAGCAGCCGGGTACGAGAGGAAGGCTACACCTTC	CASSRVREEGYTF
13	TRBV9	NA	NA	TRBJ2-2	TGTGCCAGCAGCCCCCCCAGCCCCGGGGAGCTGTTTTTT	CASSPPSPGELFF
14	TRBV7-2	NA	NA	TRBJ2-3	TGTGCCAGCAGCGCCAACTCACCGCCAGATACGCAGTATTTT	CASSANSPPDTQYF
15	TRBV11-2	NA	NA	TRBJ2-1	TGTGCCAGCAAGACGGGACCCAGCTCCTACAATGAGCAGTTCTTC	CASKTGPSSYNEQFF
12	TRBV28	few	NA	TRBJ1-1	TGTGCCAGCAGGACGGTGAACACTGAAGCTTTCTTT	CASRTVNTEAFF
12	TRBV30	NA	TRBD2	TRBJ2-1	TGTGCCTGCCCAGACTTAGCGGGATTACAGTTCTTC	CACPDLAGLQFF
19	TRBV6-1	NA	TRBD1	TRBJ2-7	TGTGCCAGCAGTGGCATCCGACAGGGATTCCCTTCCCTTTTCCAAAAGCAGTACTTC	CASSGIRQGFPSLFQKQYF
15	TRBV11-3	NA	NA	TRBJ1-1	TGTGCCAGCAGCGGACCGGGACATCGGAACACTGAAGCTTTCTTT	CASSGPGHRNTEAFF
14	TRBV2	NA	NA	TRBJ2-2	TGTGCCAGCAGTGGAAAAGGGTTTACCGGGGAGCTGTTTTTT	CASSGKGFTGELFF
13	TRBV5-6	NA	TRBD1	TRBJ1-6	TGTGCCAGCAGCAGGACAGGGGTCTCACCCCTCCACTTT	CASSRTGVSPLHF
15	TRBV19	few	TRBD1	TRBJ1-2	TGTGCCAGTAGACCCGGGACAGGGAACCCTCATGGCTACACCTTC	CASRPGTGNPHGYTF
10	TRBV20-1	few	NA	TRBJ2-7	TGCAGTGCGCCGGGTAACGAGCAGTACTTC	CSAPGNEQYF
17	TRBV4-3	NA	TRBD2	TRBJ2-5	TGCGCCAGCAGCCTCGGGGGGGGAAAGAGGGCCCAAGAGACCCAGTACTTC	CASSLGGGKRAQETQYF
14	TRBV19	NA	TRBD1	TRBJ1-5	TGTGCCACTCACCAAGGGGGCCCTCAAGGGCCCCAGCATTTT	CATHQGGPQGPQHF
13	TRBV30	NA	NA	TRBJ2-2	TGTGCCTGGAGCACCCGACCCATCGGGGAGCTGTTTTTT	CAWSTRPIGELFF
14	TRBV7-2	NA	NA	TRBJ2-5	TGTGCCAGCAGCTTAGGTTCGCTACAAGAGACCCAGTACTTC	CASSLGSLQETQYF
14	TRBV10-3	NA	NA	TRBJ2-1	TGTGCCATCAGTGAGTCGTTCGGGGGATATGAGCAGTTCTTC	CAISESFGGYEQFF
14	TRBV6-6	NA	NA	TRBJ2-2	TGTGCCAGCAGGAATGGGGTTCGAAACGGGGAGCTGTTTTTT	CASRNGVRNGELFF
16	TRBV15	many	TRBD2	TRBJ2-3	TGTGCCACCAGCAGAGGCGGGACTACCAACACAGATACGCAGTATTTT	CATSRGGTTNTDTQYF
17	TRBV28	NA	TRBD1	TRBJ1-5	TGTGCCAGCCATAAACCCGAGGGGACAGTTAGCAATCAGCCCCAGCATTTT	CASHKPEGTVSNQPQHF
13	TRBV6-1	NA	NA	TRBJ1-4	TGTGCCAGCAGTGTGGACAGTGAAGAAAAACTGTTTTTT	CASSVDSEEKLFF
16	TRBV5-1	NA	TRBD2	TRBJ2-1	TGCGCCAGCAGCTTGGCACTAGCGGGAGGTTGGTATGAGCAGTTCTTC	CASSLALAGGWYEQFF
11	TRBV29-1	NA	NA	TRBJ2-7	TGCAGCGCTGGGGGTTCCTACGAGCAGTACTTC	CSAGGSYEQYF
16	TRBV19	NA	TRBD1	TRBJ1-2	TGTGCCAGTCGCCCCCCCGGGACAGGGGGCGACTATGGCTACACCTTC	CASRPPGTGGDYGYTF
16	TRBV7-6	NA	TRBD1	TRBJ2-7	TGTGCCAGCAGCCGACGCCCGGGACAGGGTCAATCCGAGCAGTACTTC	CASSRRPGQGQSEQYF
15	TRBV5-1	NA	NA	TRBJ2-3	TGCGCCAGCAGCTCCTTGGACACCGGCACAGATACGCAGTATTTT	CASSSLDTGTDTQYF
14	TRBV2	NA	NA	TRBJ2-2	TGTGCCAGCAAGCCTACGGGGAACACCGGGGAGCTGTTTTTT	CASKPTGNTGELFF
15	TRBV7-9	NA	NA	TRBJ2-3	TGTGCCAGCAGCTTAGGGCCGTTGAGGGCAGATACGCAGTATTTT	CASSLGPLRADTQYF
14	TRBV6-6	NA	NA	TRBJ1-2	TGTGCCAGCAGTTACTCAGGGGGTAACTATGGCTACACCTTC	CASSYSGGNYGYTF
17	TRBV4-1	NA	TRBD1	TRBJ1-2	TGCGCCAGCAGCCAAGAACGGCCTACAGGGGGACGGTATGGCTACACCTTC	CASSQERPTGGRYGYTF